This T cell receptor beta chain was sequenced in a study of blood T cell repertoires in COVID-19. Study as a whole: Specimens from acute and convalescent COVID-19 originated in the United States, Italy and Spain. The cDNA or gDNA used as material had been derived from T cells, B-cell-depleted T cells, or PBMCs.

Original processing notes: Estimated nucleated cell counts came from reference gene primer amplification. TCRdb's copy holds only in-frame clones and misses some; the assay was immunoSEQ multiplex PCR. V, J and clone size derive from that table, while D and trimming were established from the DNA sequence. Among some 280,000 clones listed, about nine tenths were seen once. Trimming took off 4 bases at V and 0 bases at J, with 11 bases between the two ends. This CDR3 is built from 14 residues. CDR1 is SGHTS, CDR2 YDEGEE, per germline. This sequence originates from a woman aged 60-70 years with acute or convalescent COVID-19. The J gene is TRBJ2-7, the V gene TRBV5-8; TRBD2 might be the D (6 bases). The sample comprised peripheral blood. This CDR3 reads CASSLGGTSYEQYF. Here the CDR3 DNA reads TGTGCCAGCAGCCTAGGAGGGACCTCCTACGAGCAGTACTTC.